In this sample, the clone carrying this TCR beta chain turned up once. This specimen belongs to a study of CD8 T cells in Susac syndrome. It was with random hexamers that roughly 0.45 to 1 ug RNA was reverse transcribed. TCRdb recomputed calls from the immunoSEQ multiplex PCR reads with MiXCR, one row per CDR3 protein. Of about 180,000 distinct CDR3 sequences in the sample, 90% to 96% are singletons; the top ten hold approximately 0.09%. The CDR3 sequence is 14 residues long. Germline V gene data show CDR1 as KGHDR and CDR2 as SFDVKD. V lost 3 bases to trimming and J lost 5 bases, with 12 bases between them.

The chain carries TRBV24-1 and TRBJ1-2, with D uncertain. The clonotype comes from a human donor with multiple sclerosis. The sample comprised CD4+ T cells from PBMCs. The CDR3 DNA reads as TGTGCCACCAGTGATGTGGGAGACTCTTATGGCTACACCTTC. Translated, it gives CATSDVGDSYGYTF.